A selection of T cell receptor beta chains follows, all from one sample in a study of cytomegalovirus exposure and HLA in healthy donors. Measured with immunoSEQ multiplex PCR; TCRdb has only the in-frame clones, and not every one. This table holds under 150,000 clones, approximately 87% found once. Sequencing was carried out using PBMCs. The receptor set was obtained from a man between 40 and 49 years old in good health and CMV-seronegative. CDR3s include the opening cysteine and the closing phenylalanine or tryptophan. D genes are given only for firm matches.

V	J	D	CDR3	DNA
TRBV7-2	TRBJ1-1	TRBD1	CASSKARDRGDGEAFF	TGTGCCAGCAGCAAAGCCCGGGACAGGGGCGACGGTGAAGCTTTCTTT
TRBV5-1	TRBJ2-5	TRBD2	CASSFLLAGESETQYF	TGCGCCAGCAGCTTTCTGTTAGCGGGAGAGTCGGAGACCCAGTACTTC
TRBV10-3	TRBJ2-3	TRBD2	CAISERGEEGREGTLDTQYF	TGTGCCATCAGTGAGCGCGGCGAGGAGGGTAGGGAGGGGACGTTGGATACGCAGTATTTT
TRBV13	TRBJ2-4	TRBD2	CASTQAGVRNIQYF	TGTGCCAGCACCCAAGCGGGAGTTAGAAACATTCAGTACTTC
TRBV11-1	TRBJ1-1	NA	CASSLQGNTEAFF	TGTGCCAGCAGCTTACAGGGGAACACTGAAGCTTTCTTT
TRBV27	TRBJ2-2	TRBD2	CASSGLATGELFF	TGTGCCAGCAGCGGACTAGCGACCGGGGAGCTGTTTTTT
TRBV5-1	TRBJ2-5	TRBD2	CASRHLSGSGETQYF	TGCGCCAGCAGACACCTTAGCGGGAGCGGGGAGACCCAGTACTTC
TRBV15	TRBJ2-1	TRBD1	CATSRRTGGYNEQFF	TGTGCCACCAGCAGAAGGACAGGGGGCTACAATGAGCAGTTCTTC
TRBV7-9	TRBJ2-5	NA	CSSSFNQETQYF	TGTTCCAGCAGCTTCAATCAAGAGACCCAGTACTTC
TRBV28	TRBJ2-7	TRBD1	CASRGDRGGFLEQYF	TGTGCCAGCAGGGGGGACAGGGGGGGCTTTTTGGAGCAGTACTTC
TRBV7-8	TRBJ2-7	NA	CASSPRQAPYEQYF	TGTGCCAGCAGCCCCCGACAGGCCCCCTACGAGCAGTACTTC
TRBV19	TRBJ1-5	NA	CASTFKQGYSNQPQHF	TGTGCCAGTACCTTCAAACAGGGCTATAGCAATCAGCCCCAGCATTTT
TRBV19	TRBJ2-7	NA	CASSISIGQPVYF	TGTGCCAGTAGTATAAGTATTGGGCAACCGGTGTACTTC
TRBV7-9	TRBJ2-7	NA	CASSPTRGIEYEQYF	TGTGCCAGCAGCCCCACTAGGGGGATAGAGTACGAGCAGTACTTC
TRBV11-3	TRBJ1-2	TRBD1	CASSANPGQGDGYTF	TGTGCCAGCAGCGCCAACCCCGGACAGGGAGATGGCTACACCTTC
TRBV7-9	TRBJ2-3	TRBD1	CASSHGTGSTDTQYF	TGTGCCAGCAGCCACGGGACAGGTAGCACAGATACGCAGTATTTT